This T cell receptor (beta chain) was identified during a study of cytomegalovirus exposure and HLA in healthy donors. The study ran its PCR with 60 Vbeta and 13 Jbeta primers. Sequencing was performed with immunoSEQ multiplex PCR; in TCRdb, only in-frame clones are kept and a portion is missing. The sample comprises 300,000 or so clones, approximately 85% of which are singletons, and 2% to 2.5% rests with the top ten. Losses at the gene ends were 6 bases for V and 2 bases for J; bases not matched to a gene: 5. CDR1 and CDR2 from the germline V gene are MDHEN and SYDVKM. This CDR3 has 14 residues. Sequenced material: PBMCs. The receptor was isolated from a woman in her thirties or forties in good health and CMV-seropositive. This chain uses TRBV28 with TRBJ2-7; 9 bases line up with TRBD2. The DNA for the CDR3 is TGTGCCAGCAGGTCTAGCGGGACTGCCTACGAGCAGTACTTC. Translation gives CASRSSGTAYEQYF.